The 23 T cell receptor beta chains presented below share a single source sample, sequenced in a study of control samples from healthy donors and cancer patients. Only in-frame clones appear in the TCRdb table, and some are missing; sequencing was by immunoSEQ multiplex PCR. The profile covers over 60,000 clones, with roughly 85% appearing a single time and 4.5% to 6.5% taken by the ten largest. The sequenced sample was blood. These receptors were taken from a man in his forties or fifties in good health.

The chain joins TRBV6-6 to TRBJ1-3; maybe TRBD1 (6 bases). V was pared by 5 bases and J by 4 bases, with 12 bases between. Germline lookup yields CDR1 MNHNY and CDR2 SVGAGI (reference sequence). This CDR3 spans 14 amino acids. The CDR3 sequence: CASSQDSEGNTIYF. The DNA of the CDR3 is TGTGCCAGCAGTCAGGACAGTGAAGGAAACACCATATATTTT.

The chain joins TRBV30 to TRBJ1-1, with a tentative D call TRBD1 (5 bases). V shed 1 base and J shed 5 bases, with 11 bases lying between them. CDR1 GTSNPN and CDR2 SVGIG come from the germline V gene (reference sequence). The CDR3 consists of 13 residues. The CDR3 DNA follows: TGTGCCTGGAGTGGGACAAGGTGGACTGAAGCTTTCTTT. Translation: CAWSGTRWTEAFF.

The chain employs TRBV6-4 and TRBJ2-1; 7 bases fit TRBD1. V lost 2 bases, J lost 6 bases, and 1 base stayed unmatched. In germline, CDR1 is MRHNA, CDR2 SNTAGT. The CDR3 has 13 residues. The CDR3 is CASSDGTVNEQFF. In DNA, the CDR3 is TGTGCCAGCAGTGACGGGACAGTCAATGAGCAGTTCTTC.

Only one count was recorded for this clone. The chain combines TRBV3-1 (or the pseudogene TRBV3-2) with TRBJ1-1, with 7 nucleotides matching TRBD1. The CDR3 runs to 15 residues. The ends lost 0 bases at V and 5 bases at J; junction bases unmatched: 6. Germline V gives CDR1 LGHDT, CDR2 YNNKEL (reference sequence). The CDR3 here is CASSQDSGGRTEAFF. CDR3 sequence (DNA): TGTGCCAGCAGCCAAGATTCAGGGGGGAGGACTGAAGCTTTCTTT.

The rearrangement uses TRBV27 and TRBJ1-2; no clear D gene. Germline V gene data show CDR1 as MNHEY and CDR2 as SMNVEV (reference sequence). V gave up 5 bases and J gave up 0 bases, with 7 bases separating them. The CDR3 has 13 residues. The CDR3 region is CASSTKANYGYTF. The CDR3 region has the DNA TGTGCCAGCAGTACCAAAGCTAACTATGGCTACACCTTC.

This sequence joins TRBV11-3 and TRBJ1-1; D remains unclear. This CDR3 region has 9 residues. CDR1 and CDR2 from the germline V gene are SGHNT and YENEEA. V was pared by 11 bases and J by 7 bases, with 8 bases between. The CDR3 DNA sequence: TGTGCCGGCCCATTTGAAGCTTTCTTT. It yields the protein CAGPFEAFF.

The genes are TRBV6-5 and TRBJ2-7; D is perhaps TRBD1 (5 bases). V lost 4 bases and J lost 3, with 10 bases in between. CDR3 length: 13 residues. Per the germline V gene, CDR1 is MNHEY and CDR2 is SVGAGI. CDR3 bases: TGTGCCAGCAGTTCGACAGCAGTCTACGAGCAGTACTTC. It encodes CASSSTAVYEQYF.

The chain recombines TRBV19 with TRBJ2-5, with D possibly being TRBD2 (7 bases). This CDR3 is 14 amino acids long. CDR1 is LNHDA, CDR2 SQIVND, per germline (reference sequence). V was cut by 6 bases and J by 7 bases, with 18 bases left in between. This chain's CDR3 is CASRTTQGGGTQYF. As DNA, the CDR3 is TGTGCCAGTAGAACAACACAGGGAGGGGGGACCCAGTACTTC.

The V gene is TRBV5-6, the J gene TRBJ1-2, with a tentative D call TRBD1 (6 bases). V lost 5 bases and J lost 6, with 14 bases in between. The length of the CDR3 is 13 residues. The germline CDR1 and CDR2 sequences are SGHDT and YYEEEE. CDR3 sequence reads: CASSWGTWNGYTF. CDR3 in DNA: TGTGCCAGCAGTTGGGGGACATGGAATGGCTACACCTTC.

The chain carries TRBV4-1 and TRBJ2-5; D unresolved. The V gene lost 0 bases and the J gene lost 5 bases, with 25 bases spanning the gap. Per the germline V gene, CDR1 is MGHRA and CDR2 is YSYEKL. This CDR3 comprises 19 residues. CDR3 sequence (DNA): TGCGCCAGCAGCCAAGATAAATCTTCGTGGGATGCTCGTAGGGAGACCCAGTACTTC. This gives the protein CASSQDKSSWDARRETQYF.

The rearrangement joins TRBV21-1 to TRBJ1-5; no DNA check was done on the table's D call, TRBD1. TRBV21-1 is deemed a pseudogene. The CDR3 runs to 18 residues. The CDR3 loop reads CASSKEERWDRWGKPQHF. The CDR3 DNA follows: TGTGCCAGCAGCAAAGAGGAGCGTTGGGACAGGTGGGGGAAGCCCCAGCATTTT.

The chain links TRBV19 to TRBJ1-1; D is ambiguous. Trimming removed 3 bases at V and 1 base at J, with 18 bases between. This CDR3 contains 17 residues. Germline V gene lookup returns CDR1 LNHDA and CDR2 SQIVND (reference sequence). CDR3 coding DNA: TGTGCCAGTAGTATCCTTTGGGCGAGGGTGAAGAACACTGAAGCTTTCTTT. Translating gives CASSILWARVKNTEAFF.

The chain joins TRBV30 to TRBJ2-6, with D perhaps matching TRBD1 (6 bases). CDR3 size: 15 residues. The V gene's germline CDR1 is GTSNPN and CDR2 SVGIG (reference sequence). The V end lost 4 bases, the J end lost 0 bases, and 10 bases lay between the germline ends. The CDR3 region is CAWTGVTSGANVLTF. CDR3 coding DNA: TGTGCCTGGACAGGGGTGACCTCTGGGGCCAACGTCCTGACTTTC. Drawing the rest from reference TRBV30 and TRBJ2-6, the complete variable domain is SQTIHQWPATLVQPVGSPLSLECTVEGTSNPNLYWYRQAAGRGLQLLFYSVGIGQISSEVPQNLSASRPQDRQFILSSKKLLLSDSGFYLCAWTGVTSGANVLTFGAGSRLTVL.

The CDR3 DNA follows: TGCGCCAGCAGCTTGGGTGGGACATCCACCGGGGAGCTGTTTTTT. Its translation is CASSLGGTSTGELFF. V and J are TRBV5-1 and TRBJ2-2, with D possibly matching TRBD1 (6 bases). CDR3 length equals 15 residues. V was clipped by 0 bases and J by 4 bases, with 10 bases between them. Germline CDR1 is SGHRS and CDR2 is YFSETQ.

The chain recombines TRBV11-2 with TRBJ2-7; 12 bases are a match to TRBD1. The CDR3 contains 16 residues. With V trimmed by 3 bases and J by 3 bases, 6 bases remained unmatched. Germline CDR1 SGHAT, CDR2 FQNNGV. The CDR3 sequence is CASSFGTGGSIYEQYF. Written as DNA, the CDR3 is TGTGCCAGCAGCTTCGGGACAGGGGGCAGTATCTACGAGCAGTACTTC.

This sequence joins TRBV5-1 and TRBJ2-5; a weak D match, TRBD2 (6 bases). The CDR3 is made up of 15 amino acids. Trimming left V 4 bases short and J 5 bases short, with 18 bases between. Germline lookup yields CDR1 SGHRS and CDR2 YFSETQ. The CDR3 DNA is TGCGCCAGCAGCGCAGGAGGGTCGGGTCTGGAGACCCAGTACTTC. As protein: CASSAGGSGLETQYF.

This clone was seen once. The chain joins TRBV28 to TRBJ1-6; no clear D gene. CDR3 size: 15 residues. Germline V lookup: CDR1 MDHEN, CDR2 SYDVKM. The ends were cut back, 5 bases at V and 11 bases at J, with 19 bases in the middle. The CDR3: CASSPPPRGVAPLHF. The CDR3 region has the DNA TGTGCCAGCAGTCCGCCGCCGCGGGGTGTAGCACCCCTCCACTTT.

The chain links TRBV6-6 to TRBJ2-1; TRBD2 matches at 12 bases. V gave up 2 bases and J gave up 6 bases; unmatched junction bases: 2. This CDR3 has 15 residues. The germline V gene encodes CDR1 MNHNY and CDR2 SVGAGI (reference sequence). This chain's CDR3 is CASSYTSGGINEQFF. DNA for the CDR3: TGTGCCAGCAGTTACACTAGCGGGGGGATCAATGAGCAGTTCTTC.

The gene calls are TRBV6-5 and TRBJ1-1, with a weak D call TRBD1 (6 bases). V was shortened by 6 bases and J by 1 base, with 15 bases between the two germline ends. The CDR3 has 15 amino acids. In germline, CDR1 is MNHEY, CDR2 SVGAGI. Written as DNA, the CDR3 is TGTGCCAGCAGGATAAACAGGGCTCAGAACACTGAAGCTTTCTTT. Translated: CASRINRAQNTEAFF.

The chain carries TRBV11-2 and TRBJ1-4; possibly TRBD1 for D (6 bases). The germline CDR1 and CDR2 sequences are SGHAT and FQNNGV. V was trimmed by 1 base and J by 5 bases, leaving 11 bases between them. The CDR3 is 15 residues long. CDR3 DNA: TGTGCCAGCAGCTTAGGGGGGCCAGTGAATGAAAAACTGTTTTTT. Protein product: CASSLGGPVNEKLFF.

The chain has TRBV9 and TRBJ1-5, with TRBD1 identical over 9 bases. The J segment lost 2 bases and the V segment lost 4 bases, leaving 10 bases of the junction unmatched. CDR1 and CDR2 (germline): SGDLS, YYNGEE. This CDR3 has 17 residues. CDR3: CASSTGPGQGGNQPQHF. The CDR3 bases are TGTGCCAGCAGCACGGGCCCGGGACAGGGTGGCAATCAGCCCCAGCATTTT.

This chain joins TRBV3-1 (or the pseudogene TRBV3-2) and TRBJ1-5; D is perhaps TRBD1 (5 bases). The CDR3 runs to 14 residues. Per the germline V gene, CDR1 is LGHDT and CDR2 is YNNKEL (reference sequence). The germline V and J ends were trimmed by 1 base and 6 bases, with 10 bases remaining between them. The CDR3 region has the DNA TGTGCCAGCAGCCAAGTTGACGGGGGTCAGCCCCAGCATTTT. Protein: CASSQVDGGQPQHF.

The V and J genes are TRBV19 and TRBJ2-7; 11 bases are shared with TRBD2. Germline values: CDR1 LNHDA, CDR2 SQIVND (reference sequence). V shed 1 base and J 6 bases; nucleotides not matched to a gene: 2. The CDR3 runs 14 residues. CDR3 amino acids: CASSIGLAGGEQYF. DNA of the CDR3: TGTGCCAGTAGTATAGGGCTAGCGGGAGGCGAGCAGTACTTC. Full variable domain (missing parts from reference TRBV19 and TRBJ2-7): DGGITQSPKYLFRKEGQNVTLSCEQNLNHDAMYWYRQDPGQGLRLIYYSQIVNDFQKGDIAEGYSVSREKKESFPLTVTSAQKNPTAFYLCASSIGLAGGEQYFGPGTRLTVT.